This TCR beta chain was obtained from a study of shared clonotypes between healthy human individuals. Trimming cost V 5 bases and J 1 base; bases outside gene matches: 10. Germline CDR1 and CDR2: SGHAT and FQNNGV. This CDR3 has 16 residues. Study observations and caveats: In the sorted subsets, rarefaction showed sequencing was incomplete despite large depth.

The assay was immunoSEQ multiplex PCR, and TCRdb's table has in-frame clones only and misses some. The repertoire holds 550,000 to 700,000 clones, approximately 73% seen once, with 1.5% to 2% in the top ten. A word on this clone: What it recognizes is unknown.

The V and J genes are TRBV11-2 and TRBJ2-5; TRBD1 aligns across 7 bases. The source material was memory CD4+ T cells sorted from blood. Documented subset: CD45RA-negative fraction. This receptor was taken from a woman aged 25 to 39 in good health. The CDR3 loop reads CASSDQRDSFQETQYF. CDR3 DNA: TGTGCCAGCAGCGACCAAAGGGACAGCTTCCAAGAGACCCAGTACTTC.